One and the same sample provided the 7 T cell receptor beta chains below, sequenced in a study of blood T cell repertoires in COVID-19. Only in-frame clones appear in the TCRdb table, and some are missing; sequencing was by immunoSEQ multiplex PCR. The sample has around 130,000 clones, around 89% seen once. Specimen: peripheral blood. These TCRs come from a human donor with COVID-19, enrolled during active disease. The donor label of this sample is uncertain.

This rearrangement joins TRBV18 to TRBJ1-4; 7 positions agree with TRBD1. Germline CDR1 is KGHSH and CDR2 is LQKENI. Trimming cost V 3 bases and J 3 bases; bases outside gene matches: 7. This CDR3 comprises 16 residues. The CDR3 bases are TGTGCCAGCTCACCGGGACAGCCCGGCCCTAATGAAAAACTGTTTTTT. Translation gives CASSPGQPGPNEKLFF.

This chain uses TRBV12-3 or TRBV12-4 with TRBJ2-7; 7 nucleotides align to TRBD1. V was pared by 4 bases and J by 5 bases, with 5 bases of the junction left unmatched. The CDR3 is 13 residues long. The chain's CDR3 is CASSSGQPHEQYF. CDR3 nucleotide sequence: TGTGCCAGCAGTTCGGGACAGCCCCACGAGCAGTACTTC.

This clone was found once. The gene calls are TRBV5-1 and TRBJ2-4, with TRBD2 identical over 7 bases. Looked up from germline, CDR1 is SGHRS and CDR2 is YFSETQ. The CDR3 extends over 14 amino acids. Trimming cost V 7 bases and J 6 bases; bases outside gene matches: 10. CDR3: CASSPGRVGNIQYF. As DNA, the CDR3 is TGCGCCAGCTCCCCGGGGAGGGTCGGAAACATTCAGTACTTC.

The chain couples TRBV6-5 to TRBJ2-1; TRBD2 matches at 7 bases. In germline, CDR1 is MNHEY, CDR2 SVGAGI. V trimming: 5 bases; J trimming: 7 bases; junction bases outside the gene matches: 8. The CDR3 covers 14 residues. The CDR3 DNA reads TGTGCCAGCAGTAGACTAGCAGGGAAGAATGAGCAGTTCTTC. Encoded protein: CASSRLAGKNEQFF.

J is TRBJ2-5 and V is TRBV11-3; D unresolved. CDR1 SGHNT and CDR2 YENEEA come from the germline V gene. The CDR3 extends over 13 amino acids. The V end was cut by 3 bases, the J end by 4 bases, with 9 bases between. CDR3 loop: CASSLFRRETQYF. The CDR3 DNA follows: TGTGCCAGCAGCTTGTTCCGGAGAGAGACCCAGTACTTC.

This chain links TRBV7-9 with TRBJ1-6; D may be TRBD1 (5 bases). V was shortened by 1 base and J by 7 bases, with 8 bases between the two germline ends. The CDR3 extends over 14 amino acids. The germline gives CDR1 SEHNR, CDR2 FQNEAQ (reference sequence). The CDR3 reads CASSLGGVNSPLHF. As DNA, the CDR3 is TGTGCCAGCAGCTTAGGGGGCGTCAATTCACCCCTCCACTTT.

This chain's CDR3 is CASSLRINLAGGLTDTQYF. The CDR3 coding sequence is TGTGCCAGCAGCTTACGGATCAATCTAGCGGGGGGCCTCACAGATACGCAGTATTTT. V usage is TRBV7-6 and J usage is TRBJ2-3; 11 nucleotides match TRBD2. Per germline, CDR1 SGHVS and CDR2 FNYEAQ. V gave up 2 bases and J gave up 2 bases; unmatched junction bases: 12. This CDR3 region has 19 residues.